The following is a T cell receptor beta chain sequence with its context. The sample originates from a study of blood T cell repertoires in COVID-19. About the research overall: PBMCs, B-cell-depleted T cells, or T cells were the source of the cDNA or gDNA that made up the material.

Germline V gene lookup returns CDR1 SGHRS and CDR2 YFSETQ. The CDR3 length is 15 residues. V lost 5 bases, J lost 7 bases, and 19 bases lay in between. Method: immunoSEQ multiplex PCR; TCRdb's copy keeps in-frame clones and lacks some. The sample comprises fewer than 400,000 clones, roughly 90% of which are singletons, and 4% to 6% rests with the top ten. Recruits, aged about 18 to 90 years, lived in roughly 22 US areas. Participants' reported clinical history set cohort assignment. The chain combines TRBV5-1 with TRBJ1-5; D possibly corresponds to TRBD1 (6 bases). The receptor was derived from a man in his sixties who had recovered from COVID-19. Sequences were obtained from PBMCs or T cells enriched from blood (not recorded which). CDR3 nucleotides: TGCGCCAGCAGACATGACCCAGGGGTGGAACAGCCCCAGCATTTT. Translated, it gives CASRHDPGVEQPQHF.